This T cell receptor beta chain was identified during a study of cytomegalovirus exposure and HLA in healthy donors. Only one count was recorded for this clone. Its antigen is not identified. Study-level findings and limits: Later analysis demonstrated an association between a missense DCLRE1C variant and TCR beta V- and J-gene trimming. With further analysis later on, most CMV-associated TCR beta chains appeared HLA-restricted.

With 60 Vbeta and 13 Jbeta primers, the PCR was carried out. Sequencing used immunoSEQ multiplex PCR; TCRdb keeps in-frame clones, though not all of them. The data show more than 150,000 clones, more than 75% seen once. The germline V gene encodes CDR1 MDHEN and CDR2 SYDVKM. The CDR3 spans 16 residues. V lost 7 bases, J lost 7 bases, and 26 bases lay in between. Nominal health characterized the donors when sampled, though unrecorded immune exposures were likely. The sequence derives from a woman aged 25 to 39 in good health and CMV-seropositive. Sequenced input: PBMCs. The chain couples TRBV28 to TRBJ2-7; D is possibly TRBD2 (6 bases). CDR3 loop: CASTDGRVGFGGEQYF. CDR3 in DNA: TGTGCCAGCACAGATGGCCGGGTCGGATTCGGGGGTGAGCAGTACTTC.